This TCR beta chain originates from a study of blood T cell repertoires in COVID-19. Study overall: Sites in the United States, Italy and Spain provided acute and convalescent COVID-19 samples.

Assay: immunoSEQ multiplex PCR; the TCRdb copy retains only in-frame clones and omits some. The table has 240,000 or so clones, approximately 80% seen once. Trimming cost V 0 bases and J 2 bases; bases outside gene matches: 6. Germline-derived CDR1 and CDR2 are LGHNT and FRNRAP. This CDR3 comprises 17 residues. The sample was peripheral blood. The rearrangement joins TRBV12-5 to TRBJ2-5, with 10 bases matching TRBD2. The TCR was taken from a woman under 30 with acute or convalescent COVID-19. The CDR3 region is CASGLVLTSGAQETQYF. The CDR3 nucleotides are TGTGCTAGTGGTTTGGTACTTACTAGCGGGGCACAAGAGACCCAGTACTTC.